This TCR beta chain was profiled in a study of technical replicates of blood from a handful of donors. Germline V gene data show CDR1 as GTSNPN and CDR2 as SVGIG (reference sequence). V was trimmed by 8 bases and J by 9 bases, leaving 17 bases between them. CDR3 length equals 12 residues. The table came from immunoSEQ multiplex PCR; TCRdb's copy has only in-frame clones and leaves some out. Of under 85,000 clones in the sample, 80% to 95% were seen once. This TCR came from a human donor in good health. Some clones in this sample may be carry-over from other donors' samples. The chain carries TRBV30 and TRBJ1-5; maybe TRBD1 (5 bases). Specimen: T cells isolated from PBMCs. The CDR3 region has the DNA TGTGCCGAGGGGATGGGGGGTCGGCCCCAGCATTTT. Translation gives CAEGMGGRPQHF.